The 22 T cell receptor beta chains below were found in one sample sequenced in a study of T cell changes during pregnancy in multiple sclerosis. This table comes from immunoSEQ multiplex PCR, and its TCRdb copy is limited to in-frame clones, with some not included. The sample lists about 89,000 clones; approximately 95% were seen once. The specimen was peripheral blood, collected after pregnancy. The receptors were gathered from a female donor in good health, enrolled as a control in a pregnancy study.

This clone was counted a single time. The CDR3 DNA reads as TGTGCCAGCAGTTACCGGAGGCGAGAGACCCAGTACTTC. Translating gives CASSYRRRETQYF. The V and J genes are TRBV6-5 and TRBJ2-5, with a possible D match to TRBD2 (5 bases). Germline CDR1 MNHEY, CDR2 SVGAGI. The ends were cut back, 2 bases at V and 4 bases at J, with 8 bases in the middle. The length of the CDR3 is 13 residues.

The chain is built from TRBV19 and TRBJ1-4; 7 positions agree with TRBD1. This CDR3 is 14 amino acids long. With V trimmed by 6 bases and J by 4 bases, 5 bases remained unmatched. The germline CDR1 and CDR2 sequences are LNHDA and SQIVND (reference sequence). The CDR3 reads CASSIRGYNEKLFF. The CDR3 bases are TGTGCCAGTAGCATCAGGGGGTATAATGAAAAACTGTTTTTT. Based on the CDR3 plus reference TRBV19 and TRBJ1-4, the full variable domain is DGGITQSPKYLFRKEGQNVTLSCEQNLNHDAMYWYRQDPGQGLRLIYYSQIVNDFQKGDIAEGYSVSREKKESFPLTVTSAQKNPTAFYLCASSIRGYNEKLFFGSGTQLSVL.

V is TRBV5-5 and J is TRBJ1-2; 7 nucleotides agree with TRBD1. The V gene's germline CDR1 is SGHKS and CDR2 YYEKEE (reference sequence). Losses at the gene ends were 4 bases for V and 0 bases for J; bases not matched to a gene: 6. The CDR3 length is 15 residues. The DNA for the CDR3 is TGTGCCAGCAGCGCCACAGGGGACACTAACTATGGCTACACCTTC. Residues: CASSATGDTNYGYTF.

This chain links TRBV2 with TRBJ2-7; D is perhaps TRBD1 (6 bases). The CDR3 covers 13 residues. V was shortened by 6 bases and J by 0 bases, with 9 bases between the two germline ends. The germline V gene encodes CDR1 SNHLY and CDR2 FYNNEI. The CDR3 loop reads CASRGTNSYEQYF. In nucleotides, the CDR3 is TGTGCCAGCAGAGGGACAAACTCCTACGAGCAGTACTTC.

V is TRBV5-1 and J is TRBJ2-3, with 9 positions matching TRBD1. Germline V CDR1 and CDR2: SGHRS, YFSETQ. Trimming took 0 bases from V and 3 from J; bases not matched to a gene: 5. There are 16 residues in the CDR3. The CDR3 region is CASSLEDRGTTDTQYF. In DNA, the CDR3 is TGCGCCAGCAGCTTGGAAGACAGGGGGACGACAGATACGCAGTATTTT.

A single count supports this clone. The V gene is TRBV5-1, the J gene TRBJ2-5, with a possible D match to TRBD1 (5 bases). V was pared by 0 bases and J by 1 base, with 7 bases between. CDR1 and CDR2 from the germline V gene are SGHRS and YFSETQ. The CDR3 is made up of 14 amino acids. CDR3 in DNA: TGCGCCAGCAGCTTGGGTACAGGCCAAGAGACCCAGTACTTC. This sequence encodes CASSLGTGQETQYF.

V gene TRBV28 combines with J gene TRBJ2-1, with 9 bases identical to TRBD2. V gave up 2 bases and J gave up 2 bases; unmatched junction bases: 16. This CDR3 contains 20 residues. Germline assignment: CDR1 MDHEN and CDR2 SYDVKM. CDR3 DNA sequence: TGTGCCAGCAGTTTACCCCTAGCGGGACTCCGAAAAACCGCCTACAATGAGCAGTTCTTC. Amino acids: CASSLPLAGLRKTAYNEQFF.

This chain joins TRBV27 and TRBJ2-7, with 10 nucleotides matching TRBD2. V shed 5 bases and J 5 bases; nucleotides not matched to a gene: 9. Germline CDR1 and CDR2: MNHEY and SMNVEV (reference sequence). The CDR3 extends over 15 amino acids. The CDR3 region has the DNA TGTGCCAGCAGTCCTCCGGGACTAGCGATCCACGAGCAGTACTTC. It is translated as CASSPPGLAIHEQYF.

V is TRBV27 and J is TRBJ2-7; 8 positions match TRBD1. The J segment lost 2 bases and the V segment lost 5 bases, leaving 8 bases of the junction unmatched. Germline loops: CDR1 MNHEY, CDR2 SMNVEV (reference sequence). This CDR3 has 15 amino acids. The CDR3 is CASSRTGNLPYEQYF. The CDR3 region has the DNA TGTGCCAGCAGTAGGACAGGGAATCTTCCCTACGAGCAGTACTTC.

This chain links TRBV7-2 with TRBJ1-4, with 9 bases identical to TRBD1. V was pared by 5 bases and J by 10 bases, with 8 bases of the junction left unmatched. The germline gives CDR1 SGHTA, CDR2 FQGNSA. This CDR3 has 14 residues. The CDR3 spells CASSPGDRARKLFF. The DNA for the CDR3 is TGTGCCAGCAGCCCAGGGGACAGGGCGAGAAAACTGTTTTTT.

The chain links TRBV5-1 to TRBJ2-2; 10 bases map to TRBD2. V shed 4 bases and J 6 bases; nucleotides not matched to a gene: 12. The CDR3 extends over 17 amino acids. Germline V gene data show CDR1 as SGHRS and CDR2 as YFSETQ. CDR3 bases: TGCGCCAGCAGCCCAGGGGCTAGCGGGAGAAAGGCCGGGGAGCTGTTTTTT. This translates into CASSPGASGRKAGELFF.

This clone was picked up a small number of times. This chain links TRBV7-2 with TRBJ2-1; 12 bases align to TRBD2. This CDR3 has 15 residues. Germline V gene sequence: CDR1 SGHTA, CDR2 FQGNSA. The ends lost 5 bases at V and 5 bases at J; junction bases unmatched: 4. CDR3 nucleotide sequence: TGTGCCAGCAGCCTAGGACTAGCGGGGAACAATGAGCAGTTCTTC. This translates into CASSLGLAGNNEQFF.

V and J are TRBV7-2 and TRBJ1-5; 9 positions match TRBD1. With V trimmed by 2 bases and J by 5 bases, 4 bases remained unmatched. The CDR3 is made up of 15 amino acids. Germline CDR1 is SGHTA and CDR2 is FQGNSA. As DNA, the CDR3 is TGTGCCAGCAGCTTAACCAGGACAGGGGATCAGCCCCAGCATTTT. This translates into CASSLTRTGDQPQHF.

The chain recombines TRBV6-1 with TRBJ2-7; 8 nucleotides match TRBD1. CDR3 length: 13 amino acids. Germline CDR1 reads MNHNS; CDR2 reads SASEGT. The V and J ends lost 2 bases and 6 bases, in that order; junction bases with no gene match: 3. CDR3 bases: TGTGCCAGCAGTGAACTCGGGACAGGCGAGCAGTACTTC. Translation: CASSELGTGEQYF.

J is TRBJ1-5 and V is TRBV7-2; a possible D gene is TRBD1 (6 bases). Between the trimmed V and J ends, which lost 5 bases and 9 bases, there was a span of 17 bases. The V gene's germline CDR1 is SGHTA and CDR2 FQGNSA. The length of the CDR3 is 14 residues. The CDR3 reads CASSGGGSVGPQHF. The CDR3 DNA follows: TGTGCCAGCAGCGGGGGGGGCTCCGTGGGGCCCCAGCATTTT.

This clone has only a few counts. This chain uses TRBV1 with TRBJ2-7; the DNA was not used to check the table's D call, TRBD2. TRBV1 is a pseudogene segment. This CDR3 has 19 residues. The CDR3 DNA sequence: TGCACCAGCAGCCAAGATGAAGCTAGCGGGAGGGAAAGCTCCTACGAGCAGTACTTC. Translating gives CTSSQDEASGRESSYEQYF.

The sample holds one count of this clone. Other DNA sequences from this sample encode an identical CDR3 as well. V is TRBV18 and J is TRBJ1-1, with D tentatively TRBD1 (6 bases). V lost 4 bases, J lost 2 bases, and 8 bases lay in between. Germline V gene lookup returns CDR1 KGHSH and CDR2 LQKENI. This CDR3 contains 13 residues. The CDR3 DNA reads TGTGCCAGCTCACAACAGGGAAACACTGAAGCTTTCTTT. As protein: CASSQQGNTEAFF.

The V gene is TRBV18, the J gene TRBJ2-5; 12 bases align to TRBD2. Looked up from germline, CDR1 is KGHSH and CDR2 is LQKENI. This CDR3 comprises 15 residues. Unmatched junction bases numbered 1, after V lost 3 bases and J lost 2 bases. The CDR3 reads CASSPTSGRQETQYF. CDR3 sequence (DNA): TGTGCCAGCTCACCTACTAGCGGGAGGCAAGAGACCCAGTACTTC.

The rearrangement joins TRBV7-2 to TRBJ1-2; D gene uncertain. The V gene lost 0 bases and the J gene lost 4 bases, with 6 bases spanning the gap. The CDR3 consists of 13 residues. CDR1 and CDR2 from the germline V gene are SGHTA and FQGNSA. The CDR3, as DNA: TGTGCCAGCAGCTTAGCCCCGGGCTATGGCTACACCTTC. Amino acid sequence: CASSLAPGYGYTF.

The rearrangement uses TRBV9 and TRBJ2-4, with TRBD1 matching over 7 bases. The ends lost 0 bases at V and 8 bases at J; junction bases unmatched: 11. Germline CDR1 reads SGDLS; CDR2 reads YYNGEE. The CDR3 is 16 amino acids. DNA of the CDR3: TGTGCCAGCAGCGTAGAAAGTCAGGGGGTAAAGGACATTCAGTACTTC. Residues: CASSVESQGVKDIQYF.

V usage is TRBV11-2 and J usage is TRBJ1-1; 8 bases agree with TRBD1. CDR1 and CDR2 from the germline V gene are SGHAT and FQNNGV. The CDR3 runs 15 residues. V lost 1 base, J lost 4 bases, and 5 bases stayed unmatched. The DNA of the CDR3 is TGTGCCAGCAGCTTAGCAGGGGGCGACGGCACTGAAGCTTTCTTT. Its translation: CASSLAGGDGTEAFF.

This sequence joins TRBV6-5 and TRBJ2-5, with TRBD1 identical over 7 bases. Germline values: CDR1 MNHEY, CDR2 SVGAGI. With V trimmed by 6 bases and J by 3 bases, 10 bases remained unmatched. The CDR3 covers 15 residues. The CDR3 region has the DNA TGTGCCAGCAGGACATTAGGGGGCCGGGAAGAGACCCAGTACTTC. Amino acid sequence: CASRTLGGREETQYF.